This TCR beta chain was recorded in a study of molecular identifiers for immune sequencing clone quantification. This CDR3 is 15 amino acids long. About this clonotype itself: A read error is possible here, since a much larger clone lies one base away.

TCRdb re-called the PCR reads with MiXCR, one entry per CDR3 protein. The sample shows 250,000 to 400,000 distinct CDR3 sequences, roughly a fifth of them seen only once. Sequences were obtained from naive CD8+ T cells from blood, with Jurkat cell RNA spiked in. Sample subset: FACS-sorted CD8+CD4-CCR7+CD45RA+ naive T cells. The rearrangement links TRBV12-3 or TRBV12-4 to TRBJ2-1, with TRBD1 matching 9 bases. This TCR was sampled from a human donor in good health. Some libraries in this study had Jurkat cell RNA spiked in. The CDR3 DNA reads TGTGCCAGCAGTCCGGGGACAGGGTCTAACAATGAGCAGTCCTTC. Protein: CASSPGTGSNNEQSF.